A selection of T cell receptor beta chains follows, all from one sample in a study of blood T cell repertoires in COVID-19. Clones were sequenced by immunoSEQ multiplex PCR, and TCRdb holds only the in-frame ones, with some missing. The sample comprises approximately 130,000 clones, roughly four fifths of which are singletons, and 15% to 20% rests with the top ten. Material for sequencing was PBMCs or T cells enriched from blood (not recorded which). Receptors originate from a man under 40 who had recovered from COVID-19. Each CDR3 is given with its conserved first and last residue. The D gene is left open where the match is weak. Not all rows give a size; the values are once, few, many and, for expanded clones, a class.

j_call clone_size v_call d_call cdr3_nt cdr3_aa
TRBJ2-2 - TRBV11-2 TRBD2 TGTGCCAGCAGCCCCCTAGCGGGAGGGAACACCGGGGAGCTGTTTTTT CASSPLAGGNTGELFF
TRBJ2-3 - TRBV7-9 - TGTGCCAGCAGCCCGACAACAGGGATCGGCACAGATACGCAGTATTTT CASSPTTGIGTDTQYF
TRBJ2-5 once TRBV5-4 - TGTGCCAGCAGCGGAGGGGGGGCTGGGGAGACCCAGTACTTC CASSGGGAGETQYF
TRBJ2-7 few TRBV5-6 TRBD1 TGTGCCAGCAGCTTGGCGGGCCAGGGGGCCTACGAGCAGTACTTC CASSLAGQGAYEQYF
TRBJ2-3 once TRBV5-1 - TGCGCCAGCAGACCAGGGGCTAGCACAGATACGCAGTATTTT CASRPGASTDTQYF
TRBJ2-7 - TRBV30 - TGTGCCTGGAGTGTACGCGAGTACGAGCAGTACTTC CAWSVREYEQYF
TRBJ1-2 - TRBV7-9 - TGTGCCAGCAGCCTTGGGGGCGCCGACTATGGCTACACCTTC CASSLGGADYGYTF
TRBJ1-1 - TRBV5-1 - TGCGCCAGCAGGGAGAAAACTAATATGAACACTGAAGCTTTCTTT CASREKTNMNTEAFF
TRBJ1-4 - TRBV28 - TGTGCCAGCAGTTTACACACAACTAATGAAAAACTGTTTTTT CASSLHTTNEKLFF
TRBJ2-7 - TRBV30 - TGTGCCTGGAGGAGGTCTTTCTCCTACGAGCAGTACTTC CAWRRSFSYEQYF
TRBJ2-2 - TRBV5-6 - TGTGCCAGCAGCTTGTACCAGTACACCGGGGAGCTGTTTTTT CASSLYQYTGELFF
TRBJ1-1 - TRBV5-6 TRBD1 TGTGCCAGCAGCTCCCGGGACAGGTATTTAGAAAAAGCTTTCTTT CASSSRDRYLEKAFF
TRBJ2-1 - TRBV5-1 - TGCGCCAGCACCCCTGATGGGGGCCGCTCCTACAATGAGCAGTTCTTC CASTPDGGRSYNEQFF
TRBJ2-2 - TRBV19 - TGTGCCAGTAGTGCCCCGGGACACCGCACCGGGGAGCTGTTTTTT CASSAPGHRTGELFF
TRBJ1-5 - TRBV11-2 - TGTGCCAGCAGTTGGGGCAGGGGTCAGCCCCAGCATTTT CASSWGRGQPQHF
TRBJ1-2 - TRBV19 TRBD1 TGTGCCAGTAGTACCCGGACAGGCTTTAACTATGGCTACACCTTC CASSTRTGFNYGYTF
TRBJ2-7 - TRBV12-3/TRBV12-4 - TGTGCCAGCAGTTTATCACAAACCTACGAGCAGTACTTC CASSLSQTYEQYF
TRBJ2-1 - TRBV7-3 TRBD1 TGTGCCAGCAGCGTAACCCCCGGGACAGCCTACAATGAGCAGTTCTTC CASSVTPGTAYNEQFF
TRBJ2-1 many TRBV5-6 TRBD2 TGTGCCAGCAGCCTGCCTCTGACTAGCGGTTATATTGGTGAGCAGTTCTTC CASSLPLTSGYIGEQFF
TRBJ1-2 - TRBV27 TRBD1 TGTGCCATACCCCCAGGACAGGGTAATGGCTACACCTTC CAIPPGQGNGYTF
TRBJ2-5 - TRBV4-1 TRBD2 TGCGCCAGCAGCCAAGGGACTAGCGGGGGGGCCCGGGAGACCCAGTACTTC CASSQGTSGGARETQYF
TRBJ1-4 - TRBV5-6 - TGTGCCAGCACCCGACGGCCCAGCGATGAAAAACTGTTTTTT CASTRRPSDEKLFF
TRBJ1-2 - TRBV5-1 - TGCGCCAGCAGCCCCGGACATCGTGATAACTATGGCTACACCTTC CASSPGHRDNYGYTF
TRBJ1-2 - TRBV5-6 - TGTGCCAGCAGCTCGCCGCCGGGGAGACCAGGCTATGGCTACACCTTC CASSSPPGRPGYGYTF
TRBJ1-2 - TRBV14 - TGTGCCAGCAGCCAAGCAGGGTCGGCCTATGGCTACACCTTC CASSQAGSAYGYTF
TRBJ2-5 - TRBV7-7 TRBD1 TGTGCCAGCAGCCCGGACAGGGGTCCTCAAGAGACCCAGTACTTC CASSPDRGPQETQYF
TRBJ1-5 - TRBV19 - TGTGCCAGTACCTTGGTAGGGTCGGGGCAGCCCCAGCATTTT CASTLVGSGQPQHF
TRBJ2-5 - TRBV5-1 - TGCGCCAGCAGCTTGGTTGACTACCCGACAGGAGAGACCCAGTACTTC CASSLVDYPTGETQYF
TRBJ2-7 - TRBV5-1 - TGCGCCAGCAGCTTGGCCGGGAGCTCCTACGAGCAGTACTTC CASSLAGSSYEQYF
TRBJ2-6 few TRBV19 TRBD1 TGTGCCAGTAGTCCAGGGGGCAGGGGGCGATCTGGGGCCAACGTCCTGACTTTC CASSPGGRGRSGANVLTF
TRBJ1-4 - TRBV7-9 TRBD1 TGTGCCAGCAGCCAGTCTCTCGTGGGGACAGATGGAGAAAAACTGTTTTTT CASSQSLVGTDGEKLFF
TRBJ2-7 - TRBV18 TRBD2 TGTGCCAGCTCATCCCGGACAGGGACTAGCGAGACCTACGAGCAGTACTTC CASSSRTGTSETYEQYF
TRBJ2-7 once TRBV5-6 TRBD2 TGTGCCAGCAGCTTGGCCGGAGCCGGGAGGGGCTACGAGCAGTACTTC CASSLAGAGRGYEQYF
TRBJ1-4 - TRBV19 - TGTGCCAGTAGTGAACAGGGTGTAGTGGAAAAACTGTTTTTT CASSEQGVVEKLFF
TRBJ2-1 - TRBV7-3 - TGTGCCAGCAGCTTAACTAAGCGGAGCTACAATGAGCAGTTCTTC CASSLTKRSYNEQFF
TRBJ2-2 - TRBV5-4 - TGTGCCAGCCAGACATCCCCCACCGGGGAGCTGTTTTTT CASQTSPTGELFF
TRBJ2-1 - TRBV27 - TGTGCCAGCAGTTTGCTCAGGGTCTCCTACAATGAGCAGTTCTTC CASSLLRVSYNEQFF
TRBJ2-1 - TRBV19 TRBD2 TGTGCCAGTAGTATATTTGCGGCGGGAGGCAGTAATGAGCAGTTCTTC CASSIFAAGGSNEQFF
TRBJ1-3 - TRBV28 - TGTGCCAGCACCGGTACAGGGATCGGAAACACCATATATTTT CASTGTGIGNTIYF
TRBJ1-1 - TRBV6-5 - TGTGCCAGCACCGGAGGGGGGGCGCCGAACACTGAAGCTTTCTTT CASTGGGAPNTEAFF
TRBJ2-7 - TRBV6-1 TRBD2 TGTGCCAGCAGTGAATCAAGCGGGAGTGGGTACGAGCAGTACTTC CASSESSGSGYEQYF